These 10 T cell receptor beta chains were sequenced from one sample in a study of cytomegalovirus exposure and HLA in healthy donors. Vbeta (60) and Jbeta (13) primers were used in the PCR. Profiling relied on immunoSEQ multiplex PCR, and the TCRdb table lists in-frame clones only, not all of them. The sample has around 150,000 clones; around three quarters are singletons. Source material: PBMCs. These receptors were taken from a middle-aged man in good health and CMV-seropositive.

The V call is TRBV7-9, the J call TRBJ2-3, with a tentative D call TRBD2 (6 bases). CDR1 and CDR2 (germline): SEHNR, FQNEAQ (reference sequence). Trimming removed 4 bases from V and 2 bases from J, with 13 bases in between. The CDR3 is 15 residues long. CDR3 residues: CASSSGSWATDTQYF. The CDR3 region has the DNA TGTGCCAGCAGCTCCGGGAGTTGGGCCACAGATACGCAGTATTTT. The whole variable domain, remainder taken from reference TRBV7-9 and TRBJ2-3, is DTGVSQNPRHKITKRGQNVTFRCDPISEHNRLYWYRQTLGQGPEFLTYFQNEAQLEKSRLLSDRFSAERPKGSFSTLEIQRTEQGDSAMYLCASSSGSWATDTQYFGPGTRLTVL.

V usage is TRBV28 and J usage is TRBJ1-2; 8 nucleotides line up with TRBD1. The CDR3 loop spans 13 amino acids. Per germline, CDR1 MDHEN and CDR2 SYDVKM. V gave up 8 bases and J gave up 3 bases; unmatched junction bases: 5. CDR3 residues: CASLDRADYGYTF. CDR3 nucleotide sequence: TGTGCCAGCTTGGACAGGGCGGACTATGGCTACACCTTC.

The V gene is TRBV19, the J gene TRBJ1-2, with TRBD1 identical over 9 bases. The V gene's germline CDR1 is LNHDA and CDR2 SQIVND (reference sequence). This CDR3 is 13 amino acids long. V trimming: 3 bases; J trimming: 7 bases; junction bases outside the gene matches: 3. The CDR3 DNA reads as TGTGCCAGTAGTATCCCGGACAGGGGTGGCTACACCTTC. Its protein product is CASSIPDRGGYTF.

The J gene is TRBJ2-1, the V gene TRBV7-9, with TRBD2 matching 13 bases. The CDR3 consists of 15 residues. Trimming at V came to 5 bases and at J to 6 bases, leaving 4 bases not matched to a gene. Germline CDR1 is SEHNR and CDR2 is FQNEAQ (reference sequence). The CDR3: CASSPGTSGANEQFF. Written as DNA, the CDR3 is TGTGCCAGCAGCCCTGGGACTAGCGGGGCCAATGAGCAGTTCTTC.

V usage is TRBV13 and J usage is TRBJ1-1; D remains unclear. V dropped 3 bases and J dropped 0 bases, with 8 bases sitting between them. The CDR3 sequence is 14 residues long. CDR1 and CDR2 from the germline V gene are PRHDT and FYEKMQ (reference sequence). CDR3 in amino acids: CASSFSGVNTEAFF. The CDR3 nucleotides are TGTGCCAGCAGCTTTAGCGGCGTGAACACTGAAGCTTTCTTT. Complete variable domain (other parts from reference TRBV13 and TRBJ1-1): AAGVIQSPRHLIKEKRETATLKCYPIPRHDTVYWYQQGPGQDPQFLISFYEKMQSDKGSIPDRFSAQQFSDYHSELNMSSLELGDSALYFCASSFSGVNTEAFFGQGTRLTVV.

The chain carries TRBV14 and TRBJ1-2, with D unclear. Germline lookup yields CDR1 SGHDN and CDR2 FVKESK. The V gene lost 4 bases and the J gene lost 5 bases, with 17 bases spanning the gap. This CDR3 contains 15 residues. CDR3 sequence reads: CASSPFPLVAYGYTF. The CDR3, as DNA: TGTGCCAGCAGCCCTTTCCCACTTGTAGCTTATGGCTACACCTTC.

The chain carries TRBV7-8 and TRBJ2-1, with TRBD2 matching 11 bases. The CDR3 sequence is 15 residues long. With V trimmed by 5 bases and J by 5 bases, 5 bases remained unmatched. Germline CDR1 reads SGHVS; CDR2 reads FQNEAQ. In DNA form, the CDR3 reads TGTGCCAGCAGCCCCGGGACTAGCGGAGACAATGAGCAGTTCTTC. It codes for CASSPGTSGDNEQFF.

Comments on this clone: The junction departs from the called germline gene at one end, perhaps through a read error. The chain combines TRBV18 with TRBJ2-1; perhaps TRBD2 as D (6 bases). From germline, CDR1 is KGHSH and CDR2 LQKENI. The CDR3 totals 14 residues. The DNA for the CDR3 is TGTGCCAGCTCGGTTAGCGGAACTGACAACGAGCAGTTCTTC. It is translated as CASSVSGTDNEQFF.

The chain recombines TRBV18 with TRBJ2-7; TRBD1 matches at 8 bases. V dropped 0 bases and J dropped 5; count of bases not matched to a gene: 9. This CDR3 region has 16 residues. Germline CDR1 KGHSH, CDR2 LQKENI. The CDR3 protein is CASSPPETGGSHEQYF. CDR3 in DNA: TGTGCCAGCTCACCACCGGAAACAGGGGGGTCCCACGAGCAGTACTTC.

The rearrangement uses TRBV6-5 and TRBJ2-2, with D perhaps TRBD1 (6 bases). In germline, CDR1 is MNHEY, CDR2 SVGAGI. The ends were cut back, 5 bases at V and 3 bases at J, with 13 bases in the middle. CDR3 length: 15 amino acids. This CDR3 reads CASSILAGDTGELFF. The CDR3 coding sequence is TGTGCCAGCAGTATTTTAGCAGGGGACACCGGGGAGCTGTTTTTT.